The 19 T cell receptor beta chains in this list originate from one sample, sequenced in a study of T-cell reconstitution after alpha-beta-depleted transplantation in children. Construction of the TCRbeta library involved unique molecular identifiers. TCRdb recomputed calls from the PCR reads with MiXCR, one row per CDR3 protein. The repertoire has almost 600,000 distinct CDR3 sequences, roughly 27% of them found once; the top ten carry around 36%. This sample comprised PBMCs, obtained before TCRalphabeta/CD19-depleted stem cell transplant. These TCRs come from a boy in the first two years of life with Wiskott-Aldrich syndrome, due to receive a stem cell transplant.

This clonotype was seen at least ten times. CDR3 in amino acids: CSARLAGGGKTGELFF. Written as DNA, the CDR3 is TGCAGTGCTAGGTTAGCGGGAGGTGGAAAAACCGGGGAGCTGTTTTTT. V and J are TRBV20-1 and TRBJ2-2, with TRBD2 matching 10 bases. The V and J ends lost 3 bases and 5 bases, in that order; junction bases with no gene match: 9. Germline CDR1 is DFQATT and CDR2 is SNEGSKA (reference sequence). The CDR3 has 16 residues.

This clonotype was observed a handful of times. The chain carries TRBV5-1 and TRBJ2-1, with D unclear. Germline CDR1 and CDR2: SGHRS and YFSETQ. Trimming took 2 bases from V and 0 from J, leaving 9 bases between them. The CDR3 consists of 15 residues. This chain's CDR3 is CASSFQPSSYNEQFF. The CDR3 coding sequence is TGCGCCAGCAGCTTCCAGCCCTCCTCCTACAATGAGCAGTTCTTC.

V is TRBV5-1 and J is TRBJ2-1; D is unresolved. Germline V gene lookup returns CDR1 SGHRS and CDR2 YFSETQ. The length of the CDR3 is 15 residues. Trimming left V 4 bases short and J 6 bases short, with 17 bases between. CDR3 region: CASSRAPAPRNEQFF. In DNA, the CDR3 is TGCGCCAGCAGCCGAGCGCCAGCGCCCCGCAATGAGCAGTTCTTC.

This clonotype was detected a few times. This chain joins TRBV29-1 and TRBJ2-7; 7 bases fit TRBD1. The CDR3 is 11 amino acids. With 8 bases clipped from V and 3 bases from J, the junction kept 4 bases outside the gene matches. Germline V gene lookup returns CDR1 SQVTM and CDR2 ANQGSEA. DNA of the CDR3: TGCAGCACCAGGACAGGCTACGAGCAGTACTTC. This encodes CSTRTGYEQYF.

This clonotype occurred many times. The chain joins TRBV5-1 to TRBJ2-3, with D hard to call. Between the trimmed V and J ends, which lost 2 bases and 2 bases, there was a span of 9 bases. From germline, CDR1 is SGHRS and CDR2 YFSETQ. The CDR3 runs 14 residues. In nucleotides, the CDR3 is TGCGCCAGCAGCTTAGACTCAGCCACAGATACGCAGTATTTT. Translation gives CASSLDSATDTQYF. The full variable domain, in which reference TRBV5-1 and TRBJ2-3 provide the parts outside the CDR3, is KAGVTQTPRYLIKTRGQQVTLSCSPISGHRSVSWYQQTPGQGLQFLFEYFSETQRNKGNFPGRFSGRQFSNSRSEMNVSTLELGDSALYLCASSLDSATDTQYFGPGTRLTVL.

This clonotype appeared a few times. This chain links TRBV7-9 with TRBJ2-2; D is unclear. The CDR3 is 15 residues long. Germline-derived CDR1 and CDR2 are SEHNR and FQNEAQ (reference sequence). V was pared by 5 bases and J by 5 bases, with 15 bases between. Here the CDR3 reads CASSAGAGITGELFF. Here the CDR3 DNA reads TGTGCCAGCAGCGCAGGAGCCGGCATAACCGGGGAGCTGTTTTTT.

This clonotype was seen more than once but under ten times. The V and J genes are TRBV5-1 and TRBJ2-1; 7 nucleotides agree with TRBD2. The V and J ends lost 1 base and 6 bases, in that order; junction bases with no gene match: 4. The length of the CDR3 is 14 residues. CDR1 and CDR2 from the germline V gene are SGHRS and YFSETQ. The CDR3 bases are TGCGCCAGCAGCTTGACTAGCGATTTCAATGAGCAGTTCTTC. Translated: CASSLTSDFNEQFF.

The chain is built from TRBV28 and TRBJ2-1; D is perhaps TRBD1 or TRBD2 (5 bases each). Germline V gives CDR1 MDHEN, CDR2 SYDVKM. V was clipped by 6 bases and J by 6 bases, with 12 bases between them. This CDR3 comprises 13 residues. As DNA, the CDR3 is TGTGCCAGCAGCCCGGGACCCCTCAATGAGCAGTTCTTC. This codes for CASSPGPLNEQFF.

V gene TRBV7-2 combines with J gene TRBJ2-5; D gene uncertain. Per germline, CDR1 SGHTA and CDR2 FQGNSA. Trimming cost V 5 bases and J 4 bases, with 11 bases left between them. The CDR3 spans 13 residues. For the CDR3, the DNA is TGTGCCAGCAGCGTCCCGGTGGCAGAGACCCAGTACTTC. Residues: CASSVPVAETQYF. Variable domain in full (rest from reference TRBV7-2 and TRBJ2-5): GAGVSQSPSNKVTEKGKDVELRCDPISGHTALYWYRQSLGQGLEFLIYFQGNSAPDKSGLPSDRFSAERTGGSVSTLTIQRTQQEDSAVYLCASSVPVAETQYFGPGTRLLVL.

The chain has TRBV20-1 and TRBJ2-2; D not resolved. V dropped 3 bases and J dropped 4 bases, with 12 bases sitting between them. This CDR3 has 14 amino acids. The germline V gene has CDR1 DFQATT and CDR2 SNEGSKA (reference sequence). CDR3 sequence: CSASRLVGTGELFF. The CDR3 region has the DNA TGCAGTGCTAGTCGGCTAGTGGGCACCGGGGAGCTGTTTTTT.

V and J are TRBV5-1 and TRBJ2-2; TRBD2 is a possible D gene (6 bases). The V and J ends lost 1 base and 1 base respectively, with 17 bases between them. CDR1 and CDR2 from the germline V gene are SGHRS and YFSETQ. This CDR3 spans 18 amino acids. The DNA for the CDR3 is TGCGCCAGCAGCTTGCTTCTATTAGCGGATTTGAACACCGGGGAGCTGTTTTTT. Its translation: CASSLLLLADLNTGELFF.

The V and J genes are TRBV7-8 and TRBJ2-4, with D unresolved. V was cut by 4 bases and J by 1 base, with 11 bases left in between. Germline lookup yields CDR1 SGHVS and CDR2 FQNEAQ. This CDR3 region has 15 residues. DNA of the CDR3: TGTGCCAGCAGCTCCGGTAGGGATGCCAAAAACATTCAGTACTTC. Its translation: CASSSGRDAKNIQYF.

J is TRBJ2-1 and V is TRBV19; D perhaps matches TRBD2 (5 bases). V lost 7 bases and J lost 6, with 13 bases in between. CDR1 is LNHDA, CDR2 SQIVND, per germline (reference sequence). The CDR3 has 13 amino acids. The DNA of the CDR3 is TGTGCCAGTAAGCGGCAGAGAAGCAATGAGCAGTTCTTC. This codes for CASKRQRSNEQFF.

This chain links TRBV30 with TRBJ2-1; D uncertain. In germline, CDR1 is GTSNPN, CDR2 SVGIG (reference sequence). This CDR3 region has 14 residues. Trimming pared 5 bases from V and 6 bases from J, leaving 17 bases between. CDR3 loop: CAWHGYLELNEQFF. CDR3 nucleotides: TGTGCCTGGCATGGGTACCTAGAACTCAATGAGCAGTTCTTC.

The chain employs TRBV12-3 or TRBV12-4 and TRBJ2-1, with 9 bases lining up with TRBD2. The CDR3 has 19 residues. The V and J ends lost 3 bases and 5 bases, in that order; junction bases with no gene match: 17. CDR3 loop: CASSFTQMTSGNPHNEQFF. CDR3 bases: TGTGCCAGCAGTTTCACCCAAATGACTAGCGGAAACCCCCACAATGAGCAGTTCTTC.

This clonotype appeared many times. This sequence joins TRBV27 and TRBJ2-1, with 7 bases fitting TRBD1. With 5 bases clipped from V and 4 bases from J, the junction kept 8 bases outside the gene matches. In germline, CDR1 is MNHEY, CDR2 SMNVEV (reference sequence). The CDR3 is 15 residues long. The CDR3 reads CASSPDTGDYNEQFF. CDR3 in DNA: TGTGCCAGCAGTCCCGACACAGGGGATTACAATGAGCAGTTCTTC.

The J gene is TRBJ1-4, the V gene TRBV7-6, with D maybe TRBD1 (6 bases). Germline assignment: CDR1 SGHVS and CDR2 FNYEAQ. V gave up 5 bases and J gave up 7 bases, with 14 bases separating them. The CDR3 runs to 14 residues. DNA of the CDR3: TGTGCCAGCAGCCTAACAGGGTCCGGTGAAAAACTGTTTTTT. It yields the protein CASSLTGSGEKLFF.

This clonotype occurred a few times. The genes are TRBV6-5 and TRBJ1-5; 9 nucleotides align to TRBD1. The germline CDR1 and CDR2 sequences are MNHEY and SVGAGI. The ends lost 0 bases at V and 7 bases at J; junction bases unmatched: 4. This CDR3 has 15 amino acids. The CDR3: CASSYSWDRDQPQHF. In DNA, the CDR3 is TGTGCCAGCAGTTACTCGTGGGACAGGGACCAGCCCCAGCATTTT.

This sequence joins TRBV18 and TRBJ1-5; D might be TRBD1 (5 bases). The CDR3 loop spans 15 amino acids. Germline V CDR1 and CDR2: KGHSH, LQKENI. V lost 2 bases to trimming and J lost 3 bases, with 11 bases between them. The CDR3 DNA reads TGTGCCAGCTCACCAAAGCAGGGAATCAATCAGCCCCAGCATTTT. The encoded protein is CASSPKQGINQPQHF.